These 18 T cell receptor beta chains were all obtained from the same sample, sequenced in a study of blood T cell repertoires in COVID-19 (dated by TCRdb to about 2020). Libraries were made using the immunoSEQ multiplex PCR assay. The immuneACCESS repertoire file appears here via TCRdb, limited to in-frame rearrangements. These files lack a portion of the clones; in checked studies, under half of the deficit traces to unresolved V genes, and the cause of the others is not known. The sample yields roughly 90,000 clones; 75% to 90% were counted once. The top ten clones comprise 1.5% of the sample. Sequenced sample: peripheral blood. The receptors were sampled from a human donor with active COVID-19. The donor label of this sample is uncertain.

The chain has TRBV4-2 and TRBJ1-5, with D unclear. V dropped 0 bases and J dropped 5 bases, with 11 bases sitting between them. This CDR3 contains 15 residues. Germline loops: CDR1 LGHNA, CDR2 YNFKEQ. The CDR3 DNA follows: TGTGCCAGCAGCCAAGACGGTCCGCTCGATCAGCCCCAGCATTTT. Translation: CASSQDGPLDQPQHF.

The J gene is TRBJ2-7, the V gene TRBV29-1, with D possibly TRBD1 on 6 matching bases. The CDR3 extends over 14 amino acids. CDR1 SQVTM and CDR2 ANQGSEA come from the germline V gene. V dropped 3 bases and J dropped 3 bases, with 15 bases sitting between them. CDR3 amino acids: CSVEVGARNYEQYF. CDR3 coding DNA: TGCAGCGTTGAGGTGGGGGCTAGGAACTACGAGCAGTACTTC.

CDR3 amino acids: CASRDYQNRGETEAFF. The CDR3 DNA sequence: TGTGCCAGCAGAGATTATCAGAACAGGGGGGAGACTGAAGCTTTCTTT. The rearrangement uses TRBV27 and TRBJ1-1; 8 positions agree with TRBD1. The CDR3 extends over 16 amino acids. Germline V gene lookup returns CDR1 MNHEY and CDR2 SMNVEV (reference sequence). V lost 6 bases to trimming and J lost 5 bases; unmatched junction nucleotides: 14.

This clone appeared a few times. The rearrangement joins TRBV5-5 to TRBJ1-1; 7 nucleotides match TRBD1. Germline loops: CDR1 SGHKS, CDR2 YYEKEE (reference sequence). This CDR3 has 16 residues. The J segment lost 11 bases and the V segment lost 5 bases, leaving 21 bases of the junction unmatched. The CDR3 is CASRKGTVDRSVGAFF. As DNA, the CDR3 is TGTGCCAGCAGGAAAGGGACAGTTGACAGGTCTGTGGGGGCTTTCTTT. The full variable domain, rest sourced from reference TRBV5-5 and TRBJ1-1, is DAGVTQSPTHLIKTRGQQVTLRCSPISGHKSVSWYQQVLGQGPQFIFQYYEKEERGRGNFPDRFSARQFPNYSSELNVNALLLGDSALYLCASRKGTVDRSVGAFFGQGTRLTVV.

The CDR3 loop is CASSEAQGQGVYEQYF. CDR3 coding DNA: TGTGCCAGCAGTGAAGCTCAGGGACAGGGGGTCTACGAGCAGTACTTC. The chain is built from TRBV2 and TRBJ2-7; 11 nucleotides agree with TRBD1. Germline V gives CDR1 SNHLY, CDR2 FYNNEI. The CDR3 has 16 residues. J lost 3 bases, V lost 0 bases, and 4 bases had no gene match.

V usage is TRBV5-6 and J usage is TRBJ1-5; 8 bases agree with TRBD1. Losses at the gene ends were 3 bases for V and 4 bases for J; bases not matched to a gene: 3. In germline, CDR1 is SGHDT, CDR2 YYEEEE. This CDR3 contains 14 residues. The CDR3 spells CASSYRGLNQPQHF. In DNA, the CDR3 is TGTGCCAGCAGCTACAGGGGGTTAAATCAGCCCCAGCATTTT.

J is TRBJ2-2 and V is TRBV5-1; perhaps TRBD1 as D (5 bases). The CDR3 contains 15 residues. The V and J ends lost 4 bases and 6 bases respectively, with 16 bases between them. Germline lookup yields CDR1 SGHRS and CDR2 YFSETQ. In DNA, the CDR3 is TGCGCCAGCAGCATTCTCCAGGGTCTTGCCGGGGAGCTGTTTTTT. It translates to CASSILQGLAGELFF.

The gene calls are TRBV7-3 and TRBJ2-1, with 7 bases fitting TRBD1. The germline V gene has CDR1 SGHTA and CDR2 FQGTGA. Trimming cost V 8 bases and J 2 bases; bases outside gene matches: 3. The CDR3 is 13 residues long. The CDR3 sequence is CASSQGTYNEQFF. CDR3 nucleotides: TGTGCCAGCTCACAGGGGACCTACAATGAGCAGTTCTTC.

The DNA for the CDR3 is TGTGCCAGCAGCCCCACTAGCGGGGGGGCCTACGAGCAGTACTTC. Protein product: CASSPTSGGAYEQYF. The chain employs TRBV7-2 and TRBJ2-7; 13 bases align to TRBD2. Germline CDR1 reads SGHTA; CDR2 reads FQGNSA. The ends lost 5 bases at V and 2 bases at J; junction bases unmatched: 3. The CDR3 spans 15 residues.

The chain couples TRBV28 to TRBJ1-3, with D possibly TRBD1 on 6 matching bases. This CDR3 region has 17 residues. Trimming shortened V by 3 bases and J by 0 bases, and 15 bases separated the two germline ends. CDR1 and CDR2 (germline): MDHEN, SYDVKM. CDR3 loop: CASSFLQGQISGNTIYF. CDR3 coding DNA: TGTGCCAGCAGTTTTTTGCAGGGGCAAATCTCTGGAAACACCATATATTTT.

This clone was counted once. The chain is built from TRBV2 and TRBJ2-2; maybe TRBD2 (6 bases). The CDR3 spans 13 residues. The V end was cut by 10 bases, the J end by 4 bases, with 13 bases between. Germline V gives CDR1 SNHLY, CDR2 FYNNEI. CDR3 DNA: TGTGCCACCGCCAGGGAGGTCACCGGGGAGCTGTTTTTT. Amino acids: CATAREVTGELFF.

The V and J genes are TRBV28 and TRBJ2-2; D is unresolved. The V and J ends lost 7 bases and 2 bases respectively, with 8 bases between them. Germline V gives CDR1 MDHEN, CDR2 SYDVKM. The CDR3 length is 13 residues. CDR3 in DNA: TGTGCCAGCACCAGGTCTAACACCGGGGAGCTGTTTTTT. Translated, it gives CASTRSNTGELFF.

The chain links TRBV19 to TRBJ1-1; D is undetermined. The CDR3 spans 13 residues. In germline, CDR1 is LNHDA, CDR2 SQIVND (reference sequence). Trimming left V 3 bases short and J 3 bases short, with 8 bases between. For the CDR3, the DNA is TGTGCCAGTAGTATCCGGGGTGACACTGAAGCTTTCTTT. Protein product: CASSIRGDTEAFF.

The gene calls are TRBV30 and TRBJ2-7; 10 bases fit TRBD1. CDR1 and CDR2 (germline): GTSNPN, SVGIG (reference sequence). The ends lost 4 bases at V and 3 bases at J; junction bases unmatched: 12. This CDR3 spans 16 amino acids. Here the CDR3 reads CAWNIAPGQGFYEQYF. The CDR3 bases are TGTGCCTGGAACATAGCCCCGGGACAGGGGTTCTACGAGCAGTACTTC.

The rearrangement uses TRBV14 and TRBJ2-2; D is unclear. CDR3 length: 14 amino acids. From germline, CDR1 is SGHDN and CDR2 FVKESK. Trimming took 0 bases from V and 6 from J, leaving 8 bases between them. The CDR3 nucleotides are TGTGCCAGCAGCCAAGAGCTAGTCGCCGGGGAGCTGTTTTTT. Protein product: CASSQELVAGELFF.

The rearrangement joins TRBV15 to TRBJ1-2, with 7 bases that match TRBD1. There are 17 residues in the CDR3. With V trimmed by 4 bases and J by 5 bases, 16 bases remained unmatched. The V gene's germline CDR1 is LNHNV and CDR2 YYDKDF (reference sequence). The CDR3 sequence is CATSTETGPFSPYGYTF. The DNA for the CDR3 is TGTGCCACCAGCACAGAGACAGGGCCGTTTAGCCCGTATGGCTACACCTTC.

The gene calls are TRBV10-3 and TRBJ1-2; unclear D gene. The V end lost 4 bases, the J end lost 0 bases, and 6 bases lay between the germline ends. The CDR3 consists of 13 residues. Per the germline V gene, CDR1 is ENHRY and CDR2 is SYGVKD. CDR3 nucleotides: TGTGCCATCAGTGGGGCAGCTAACTATGGCTACACCTTC. This encodes CAISGAANYGYTF.

The chain couples TRBV7-9 to TRBJ2-5, with TRBD2 matching 13 bases. The CDR3 length is 15 residues. Germline lookup yields CDR1 SEHNR and CDR2 FQNEAQ (reference sequence). Trimming at V came to 5 bases and at J to 4 bases, leaving 4 bases not matched to a gene. The CDR3 region has the DNA TGTGCCAGCAGCCCGACTAGCGGGGGGCTAGAGACCCAGTACTTC. Translating gives CASSPTSGGLETQYF.